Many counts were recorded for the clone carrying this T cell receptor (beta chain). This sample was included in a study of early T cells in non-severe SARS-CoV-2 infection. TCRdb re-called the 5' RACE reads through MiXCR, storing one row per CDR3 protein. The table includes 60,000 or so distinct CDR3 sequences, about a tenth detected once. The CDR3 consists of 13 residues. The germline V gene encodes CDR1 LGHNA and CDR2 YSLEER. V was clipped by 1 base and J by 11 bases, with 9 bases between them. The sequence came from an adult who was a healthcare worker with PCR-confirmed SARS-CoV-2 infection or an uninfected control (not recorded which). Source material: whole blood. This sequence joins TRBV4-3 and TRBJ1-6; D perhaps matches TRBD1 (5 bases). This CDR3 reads CASSQGGTAPLHF. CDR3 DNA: TGCGCCAGCAGCCAAGGAGGGACCGCACCCCTCCACTTT.